This record looks at one TCR beta chain sequence and its context. This specimen belongs to a study of shared clonotypes between healthy human individuals. Assay: immunoSEQ multiplex PCR; the TCRdb copy retains only in-frame clones and omits some. Here the sample spans 2.3 million or so clones, 80% to 95% being singletons. Germline loops: CDR1 SQVTM, CDR2 ANQGSEA. The CDR3 length is 14 residues. Trimming took 5 bases from V and 8 from J; bases not matched to a gene: 5. The material sequenced was naive CD4+ T cells from PBMCs. Subset meaning: CD45RA+ positively selected. The chain has TRBV29-1 and TRBJ2-1, with TRBD2 matching over 14 bases. This clonotype was obtained from a man between 18 and 29 years old in good health. Some clones in this sample may be carry-over from other donors' samples. Written as DNA, the CDR3 is TGCAGCGTTTTCCCGGGACTAGCGGGAGATGAGCAGTTCTTC. Translated: CSVFPGLAGDEQFF.